This T cell receptor beta chain is from a study of shared clonotypes between healthy human individuals (dated by TCRdb to the early 2020s). Regarding the research as a whole: The cohort comprised a couple of women and a few men aged 18 to 49 years. The study deeply sequenced blood TCR repertoires of 5 or 6 healthy adults to estimate repertoire size and the extent of clonotype sharing between individuals. For each donor, CD4 naive and CD4 memory were each run on three plates, CD8 naive on two plates, and CD8 memory on one plate. Libraries were prepared and TCR repertoires were sequenced by different laboratories using diverse techniques, in order to increase sequencing depth and limit assay-specific biases. Each donor's leukapheresis produced roughly between roughly 0.85 and 9 billion PBMCs. Study-wide conclusions, independent of this receptor: Based on pairwise subsampling, the degree of clonotype sharing among donors was expected to be affected by sequencing depth. Higher generation probabilities were observed for clonotypes shared by all four sorted-subset donors than for non-shared clonotypes. Rarefaction of sorted-subset datasets indicated incomplete sequencing despite the large sequencing depth. Because the study included only a small number of donors, the genetic and exposure-history diversity represented was limited. Sampling was limited to blood, and TCR repertoires in tissue likely differ from TCR repertoires in blood. Across a handful of donors, roughly 5% of naive CD4, approximately 4% of naive CD8, about 2% of memory CD4, and 0.4% of memory CD8 clonotypes were shared. Estimated clonotype richness was generally larger for naive than for memory subsets.

Donors were healthy HIV-negative adults with no recently reported acute infections or vaccinations. Only Caucasian adults living in Nashville, Tennessee, USA were represented among the donors. CD4+ T cells were enriched by magnetic negative selection, after which naive cells were positively selected on CD45RA and the negative fraction was taken as the memory subset. Blood was collected by leukapheresis, and PBMCs were isolated by Ficoll-Histopaque density gradient centrifugation and then cryopreserved in liquid nitrogen vapor phase. Analytical flow cytometry was used to check the purity and quantity of each magnetically sorted T cell population. Genomic DNA was isolated from every sorted fraction and measured by UV absorbance on a Nanodrop 2000c. Concerning this clone itself: What this receptor recognizes is not known. Per-base quality was not reported, and no clone a single base away is much larger than it.

TCR CDR3 regions were amplified from genomic DNA by multiplex PCR using the deep immunoSEQ assay. Extracted genomic DNA from each cell subset was spread evenly across all wells of several immunoSEQ 96-well plates, with each plate serving as a replicate. Each replicate PCR for sorted subsets received about 210 ng genomic DNA, equal to some 32,000 T cell genomes. Purified libraries were measured with a Qubit 3.0 fluorometer, size-checked on a Bioanalyzer 2100, and measured again with the KAPA Library Quantification kit. Every immunoSEQ 96-well plate was sequenced on a separate single-read 150-cycle Illumina NextSeq 550 flow cell. Processing in the source paper ran as follows. Because the immunoSEQ output included only junctional sequences and no quality scores, the filtering could not be the same as the filtering used for full-length reads. To assign V/J genes and CDR3, sequences were annotated using PyIR, a Python wrapper for IgBLAST v1.9, with IMGT germline references. Any read was removed if the V/J assignment was weak (E-value above 1e-6), the CDR3 was missing, or the read contained stop codons, out-of-frame junctions, or ambiguous translated residues. A V3J clonotype was defined by an identical inferred V gene, J gene, and CDR3 amino acid sequence. The percentage overlap between two repertoires was calculated by dividing the number of shared unique clonotypes by the size of the smaller repertoire. RTK rarefaction, the Chao1 estimator, and Recon v2.1 estimates of unobserved clonotypes were used to assess repertoire richness. Generation probabilities for all TCRbeta clonotypes obtained by the gDNA method from a handful of donors were computed using OLGA. Not all clones reach the TCRdb copy of this immuneACCESS table, which keeps in-frame sequences only. Checked studies attribute under half of the gap to unresolved V genes and leave the rest unexplained. D and trimming were read from the DNA, whereas the V and J calls and clone size are those reported in that table. In this sample the table shows some 2,000,000 clones, approximately 96% of which occur a single time. The leading ten clones occupy more than 0.1% of the sample.

Specimen: naive CD4+ T cells sorted from blood. What the cell subset or site label conveys for this sample: CD45RA+ positively selected. The sequence was collected from a man in his late teens or twenties in good health.

The nucleotide sequence reads TGTGCCACCAGCAGAGATGAGGGGGCAGACAAAAACATTCAGTACTTC. The resulting protein is CATSRDEGADKNIQYF. The sequence links TRBV15 to TRBJ2-4; TRBD1 matches 7 bases in the middle. CDR1 and CDR2 (LNHNV, YYDKDF) derive from the germline V gene (reference sequence). Spanning cysteine to phenylalanine, the CDR3 consists of 16 amino acids. Only the CDR3 DNA is retained, 48 bases long and in frame from the first base. V and J are trimmed by 0 bases and 3 bases, and the gene matches miss 5 bases of the junction.